Shown below are 2 T cell receptor beta chains from a single sample sequenced in a study of T cells in Graves' hyperthyroidism and ophthalmopathy. Researchers took RNA transcripts and amplified the TCR beta CDR3 regions from them. RT-PCR in the first round (using the HTBI primer set) targeted the TCR CDR3. Via MiXCR, TCRdb re-called the multiplex PCR reads, giving one row per CDR3 protein. The sample shows about 840,000 distinct CDR3 sequences, roughly 40% of them seen only once. Sequenced input: blood. All receptors derive from a man aged 18-30 years with Graves' hyperthyroidism.

This chain joins TRBV20-1 and TRBJ1-2; 12 bases are shared with TRBD1. The CDR3 totals 14 residues. Germline V gives CDR1 DFQATT, CDR2 SNEGSKA (reference sequence). The CDR3 bases are TGCAGCGTAGGGACAGGGGGCGCTAACTATGGCTACACCTTC. Protein sequence: CSVGTGGANYGYTF.

This clonotype came up many times. The rearrangement joins TRBV9 to TRBJ1-6; D is undetermined. Germline CDR1 and CDR2: SGDLS and YYNGEE. V shed 5 bases and J shed 6 bases, with 15 bases lying between them. This CDR3 is 15 amino acids long. The chain's CDR3 is CASRKSPESNSPLHF. In nucleotides, the CDR3 is TGTGCCAGCAGGAAGTCTCCGGAAAGTAATTCACCCCTCCACTTT.